These 22 T cell receptor beta chains share one sample of origin, sequenced in a study of shared clonotypes between healthy human individuals. Here immunoSEQ multiplex PCR was the method, and the copy in TCRdb shows in-frame clones only, minus some. The data hold about 480,000 clones, with 70% to 80% observed a single time. Sequences were obtained from PBMCs. The receptors originated from a woman in her forties in good health. Some clones in this sample may be carry-over from other donors' samples.

This rearrangement joins TRBV7-2 to TRBJ2-1; possibly TRBD1 or TRBD2 for D (5 bases each). Trimming removed 5 bases from V and 7 bases from J, with 21 bases in between. This CDR3 has 16 residues. Germline lookup yields CDR1 SGHTA and CDR2 FQGNSA. CDR3 amino acids: CASSPHGGELGNEQFF. The CDR3 DNA reads TGTGCCAGCAGCCCCCATGGGGGTGAATTGGGGAATGAGCAGTTCTTC.

This clone showed up just a few times. The chain carries TRBV27 and TRBJ1-2; D is unclear. With 4 bases removed from V and 2 bases from J, the gap between germline ends came to 8 bases. This CDR3 has 13 amino acids. Germline CDR1 is MNHEY and CDR2 is SMNVEV (reference sequence). This CDR3 is CASSWMKNYGYTF. In DNA form, the CDR3 reads TGTGCCAGCAGTTGGATGAAGAACTATGGCTACACCTTC.

The gene calls are TRBV27 and TRBJ2-3; TRBD2 matches at 16 bases. CDR1 and CDR2 from the germline V gene are MNHEY and SMNVEV (reference sequence). The CDR3 is 16 amino acids. Trimming took 6 bases from V and 5 from J; bases not matched to a gene: 5. The CDR3 spells CASRPGLAGGLDTQYF. DNA for the CDR3: TGTGCCAGCAGGCCGGGACTAGCGGGAGGGCTAGATACGCAGTATTTT.

For the CDR3, the DNA is TGTGCCAGTAGTATAGTGGGCCAGGGATTCTATGGCTACACCTTC. Protein sequence: CASSIVGQGFYGYTF. The rearrangement uses TRBV19 and TRBJ1-2, with D perhaps matching TRBD1 (5 bases). V dropped 1 base and J dropped 4 bases, with 13 bases sitting between them. This CDR3 has 15 residues. CDR1 is LNHDA, CDR2 SQIVND, per germline (reference sequence).

V usage is TRBV5-6 and J usage is TRBJ2-5; D not resolved. Per germline, CDR1 SGHDT and CDR2 YYEEEE. CDR3 length equals 13 residues. V was shortened by 3 bases and J by 4 bases, with 10 bases between the two germline ends. In DNA, the CDR3 is TGTGCCAGCAGCTCCGCGACTGGAGAGACCCAGTACTTC. Translation gives CASSSATGETQYF.

The chain has TRBV9 and TRBJ2-7, with 11 bases matching TRBD2. This CDR3 spans 16 amino acids. Trimming removed 4 bases from V and 2 bases from J; junction bases left unmatched: 8. Germline V CDR1 and CDR2: SGDLS, YYNGEE. In nucleotides, the CDR3 is TGTGCCAGCAGCTCTCCAGGGACTAGCGGCACCTACGAGCAGTACTTC. Translating gives CASSSPGTSGTYEQYF.

This chain uses TRBV19 with TRBJ1-1; TRBD1 matches at 9 bases. Germline V CDR1 and CDR2: LNHDA, SQIVND (reference sequence). The trim removed 6 bases at V and 1 base at J, leaving 0 bases unmatched. The CDR3 has 13 residues. CDR3 region: CASRQGANTEAFF. CDR3 DNA: TGTGCCAGTAGACAGGGGGCGAACACTGAAGCTTTCTTT.

The V and J genes are TRBV7-6 and TRBJ2-7; TRBD2 agrees at 7 bases. CDR1 is SGHVS, CDR2 FNYEAQ, per germline. CDR3 length: 14 amino acids. The junction had 7 bases not matched to a gene; V was cut back by 3 bases and J by 5 bases. The CDR3 here is CASSFFASGDEQYF. Here the CDR3 DNA reads TGTGCCAGCAGCTTCTTCGCTAGCGGCGACGAGCAGTACTTC.

The genes are TRBV29-1 and TRBJ2-7; TRBD2 matches 10 bases. V dropped 6 bases and J dropped 5; count of bases not matched to a gene: 16. CDR3 size: 16 residues. CDR1 and CDR2 from the germline V gene are SQVTM and ANQGSEA. This CDR3 reads CSVGLAGVPIPHEQYF. The CDR3 nucleotides are TGCAGCGTAGGTCTAGCGGGAGTCCCGATTCCCCACGAGCAGTACTTC.

The V and J genes are TRBV28 and TRBJ2-3; 8 nucleotides match TRBD2. CDR1 MDHEN and CDR2 SYDVKM come from the germline V gene. V dropped 6 bases and J dropped 3; count of bases not matched to a gene: 11. The CDR3 spans 16 residues. The CDR3 sequence is CASRGTSGRGTDTQYF. Here the CDR3 DNA reads TGTGCCAGCAGGGGAACTAGCGGAAGGGGAACAGATACGCAGTATTTT. The variable domain in full, with the rest retrieved from reference TRBV28 and TRBJ2-3, is DVKVTQSSRYLVKRTGEKVFLECVQDMDHENMFWYRQDPGLGLRLIYFSYDVKMKEKGDIPEGYSVSREKKERFSLILESASTNQTSMYLCASRGTSGRGTDTQYFGPGTRLTVL.

The chain is built from TRBV15 and TRBJ2-5; D not certain. The CDR3 totals 13 residues. V was cut by 2 bases and J by 2 bases, with 6 bases left in between. Per the germline V gene, CDR1 is LNHNV and CDR2 is YYDKDF (reference sequence). The CDR3 region is CATSRSPQETQYF. For the CDR3, the DNA is TGTGCCACCAGCAGAAGCCCTCAAGAGACCCAGTACTTC.

The J gene is TRBJ2-3, the V gene TRBV18; 13 positions agree with TRBD2. CDR3 length: 16 residues. V trimming: 2 bases; J trimming: 3 bases; junction bases outside the gene matches: 2. Germline values: CDR1 KGHSH, CDR2 LQKENI. CDR3 region: CASSPRLAGGTDTQYF. The CDR3 DNA sequence: TGTGCCAGCTCACCAAGACTAGCGGGAGGAACAGATACGCAGTATTTT.

This clone was counted once. The chain is built from TRBV6-5 and TRBJ1-3, with TRBD1 as a possible D gene (6 bases). Between the trimmed V and J ends, which lost 6 bases and 7 bases, there was a span of 13 bases. The CDR3 has 13 residues. CDR1 MNHEY and CDR2 SVGAGI come from the germline V gene. The CDR3 DNA reads as TGTGCCAGCAGCCCTACAGGGCGTAACACCATATATTTT. This encodes CASSPTGRNTIYF.

The rearrangement joins TRBV7-6 to TRBJ2-7; TRBD1 agrees at 7 bases. CDR3 length: 13 amino acids. V gave up 4 bases and J gave up 4 bases; unmatched junction bases: 4. The germline V gene has CDR1 SGHVS and CDR2 FNYEAQ. The CDR3 loop is CASSWGQLYEQYF. The CDR3 coding sequence is TGTGCCAGCAGCTGGGGACAGTTGTACGAGCAGTACTTC.

V gene TRBV14 combines with J gene TRBJ2-7; D gene unclear. The CDR3 has 15 amino acids. Germline CDR1 SGHDN, CDR2 FVKESK. The V end lost 4 bases, the J end lost 0 bases, and 13 bases lay between the germline ends. CDR3 sequence reads: CASSLHVGSSYEQYF. The CDR3 coding sequence is TGTGCCAGCAGCCTACACGTCGGAAGCTCCTACGAGCAGTACTTC.

The rearrangement uses TRBV28 and TRBJ1-3; 8 bases match TRBD1. The ends lost 1 base at V and 0 bases at J; junction bases unmatched: 5. Germline loops: CDR1 MDHEN, CDR2 SYDVKM. The CDR3 spans 17 residues. CDR3 amino acids: CASSLSTGALSGNTIYF. In DNA, the CDR3 is TGTGCCAGCAGTTTATCGACAGGGGCCCTCTCTGGAAACACCATATATTTT. Supplemented by reference TRBV28 and TRBJ1-3, the full variable domain reads DVKVTQSSRYLVKRTGEKVFLECVQDMDHENMFWYRQDPGLGLRLIYFSYDVKMKEKGDIPEGYSVSREKKERFSLILESASTNQTSMYLCASSLSTGALSGNTIYFGEGSWLTVV.

This clone was detected only a few times. The chain couples TRBV4-1 to TRBJ2-2, with TRBD2 matching 9 bases. V was pared by 3 bases and J by 0 bases, with 11 bases of the junction left unmatched. CDR1 is MGHRA, CDR2 YSYEKL, per germline. The CDR3 extends over 19 amino acids. The CDR3 protein is CASSQTLGLAGSNTGELFF. For the CDR3, the DNA is TGCGCCAGCAGCCAGACCCTGGGGCTAGCGGGATCGAACACCGGGGAGCTGTTTTTT.

This sequence joins TRBV11-2 and TRBJ2-3; D remains unclear. In germline, CDR1 is SGHAT, CDR2 FQNNGV. This CDR3 is built from 14 residues. V was shortened by 0 bases and J by 1 base, with 5 bases between the two germline ends. CDR3 nucleotide sequence: TGTGCCAGCAGCTTAGACCCGCGCACAGATACGCAGTATTTT. It encodes CASSLDPRTDTQYF.

This clone turned up a few times. This chain uses TRBV7-8 with TRBJ2-7, with D possibly matching TRBD2 (5 bases). Trimming removed 5 bases from V and 4 bases from J, with 21 bases in between. Germline lookup yields CDR1 SGHVS and CDR2 FQNEAQ. The CDR3 contains 16 residues. CDR3 in amino acids: CASSPPDQVGVYEQYF. The CDR3 DNA sequence: TGTGCCAGCAGCCCCCCGGACCAGGTCGGGGTTTACGAGCAGTACTTC.

The CDR3 protein is CASSLGGTLSYNEQFF. CDR3 bases: TGTGCCAGCAGCTTGGGCGGGACGCTCTCCTACAATGAGCAGTTCTTC. The rearrangement links TRBV5-4 to TRBJ2-1, with TRBD2 as a possible D gene (6 bases). The V end was cut by 0 bases, the J end by 0 bases, with 10 bases between. The CDR3 sequence is 16 residues long. Looked up from germline, CDR1 is SGHNT and CDR2 is YYREEE (reference sequence).

The chain combines TRBV7-8 with TRBJ2-7; 8 bases map to TRBD1. The V gene end was trimmed by 5 bases and the J gene end by 6 bases; junction bases not matched to a gene: 12. Per the germline V gene, CDR1 is SGHVS and CDR2 is FQNEAQ. This CDR3 spans 15 amino acids. DNA for the CDR3: TGTGCCAGCAGCGTACCCTCCACAGGGGGGAGCGAGCAGTACTTC. This sequence encodes CASSVPSTGGSEQYF.

This chain links TRBV29-1 with TRBJ2-4; 9 bases line up with TRBD1. Germline CDR1 SQVTM, CDR2 ANQGSEA. V lost 3 bases and J lost 7; bases outside the gene matches: 4. The CDR3 contains 13 residues. The CDR3 loop reads CSVDSGTGNIQYF. The CDR3 DNA reads TGCAGCGTTGACTCAGGGACAGGGAACATTCAGTACTTC.